The rows below give T cell receptor beta chains drawn from one sample of a study of early T cells in non-severe SARS-CoV-2 infection. One entry per CDR3 protein results from TCRdb running MiXCR on the 5' RACE reads. There are roughly 53,000 distinct CDR3 sequences in the sample; around 9.3% occur only once, and roughly 20% lies in the top ten. The specimen sequenced was whole blood. The receptors come from an adult who was a healthcare worker with PCR-confirmed SARS-CoV-2 infection or an uninfected control (not recorded which). Each CDR3 is given with its conserved first and last residue. A D gene is named only where the DNA matches it firmly. Not every row has a clone size; where given, it reads once, few, many or a size class.

TRBV18	TRBJ2-5	many	NA	TGTGCCAGCTCACCCCCCCCCCGGGGACAACGGGGCCAAGAGACCCAGTACTTC	CASSPPPRGQRGQETQYF
TRBV15	TRBJ2-1	many	TRBD1	TGTGCCACCAGCAGAATGACAGGGGGCGCCTACAATGAGCAGTTCTTC	CATSRMTGGAYNEQFF
TRBV20-1	TRBJ1-1	NA	NA	TGCAGTGCTAGAGAATCCATTTCTCTGGTGGCTTTCTTT	CSARESISLVAFF
TRBV18	TRBJ2-1	NA	NA	TGTGCCAGCTCCCCACGGGAAAATGAGCAGTTCTTC	CASSPRENEQFF
TRBV7-3	TRBJ2-2	many	NA	NA	CASSFGAGGELFF
TRBV10-2	TRBJ2-7	many	NA	TGCGCCAGCAGTGAGTCCCAGGCTCTAAGGGGCTACGAGCAGTACTTC	CASSESQALRGYEQYF
TRBV10-3	TRBJ1-2	NA	NA	TGTGCCATCAGCGCGAACAGGGACTATGGCTACACCTTC	CAISANRDYGYTF
TRBV18	TRBJ2-5	few	NA	TGTGCCAGCTCACCACCGAACAGGGAAGAGACCCAGTACTTC	CASSPPNREETQYF
TRBV3-1	TRBJ2-1	NA	TRBD2	TGTGCCAGCAGCACCCCGCTAGCGGGGGGGCGGGGTGAGCAGTTCTTC	CASSTPLAGGRGEQFF
TRBV5-1	TRBJ2-1	NA	TRBD2	TGCGCCAGCAGCCGGAGACTAGCAGTCGATGAGCAGTTCTTC	CASSRRLAVDEQFF
TRBV15	TRBJ2-3	few	NA	TGTGCCACCAGCAAATCAGGAGACAGACAAAGCACAGATACGCAGTATTTT	CATSKSGDRQSTDTQYF
TRBV5-1	TRBJ2-5	many	NA	TGCGCCAGCAGCTTGTCTAAAAGGGGCGAAGAGACCCAGTACTTC	CASSLSKRGEETQYF
TRBV4-1	TRBJ2-5	few	NA	TGCGCCAGCAGCCTTAGCGGACAAGAGACCCAGTACTTC	CASSLSGQETQYF
TRBV18	TRBJ2-1	many	TRBD2	TGTGCCAGCTCACCAAGTAATGGACTAGCCCTCAATGAGCAGTTCTTC	CASSPSNGLALNEQFF
TRBV2	TRBJ1-1	few	TRBD1	TGTGCCAGCAATCCCACGTCGGACAGGGCGACTGAAGCTTTCTTT	CASNPTSDRATEAFF
TRBV7-2	TRBJ2-2	NA	NA	TGTGCCAGCAGCTTAAATTCGGACCAGCGGGTAACCGGGGAGCTGTTTTTT	CASSLNSDQRVTGELFF
TRBV15	TRBJ2-1	many	TRBD1	TGTGCCACCAGCAGAGATCTGGGACAGGGTATACAGTTCTTC	CATSRDLGQGIQFF